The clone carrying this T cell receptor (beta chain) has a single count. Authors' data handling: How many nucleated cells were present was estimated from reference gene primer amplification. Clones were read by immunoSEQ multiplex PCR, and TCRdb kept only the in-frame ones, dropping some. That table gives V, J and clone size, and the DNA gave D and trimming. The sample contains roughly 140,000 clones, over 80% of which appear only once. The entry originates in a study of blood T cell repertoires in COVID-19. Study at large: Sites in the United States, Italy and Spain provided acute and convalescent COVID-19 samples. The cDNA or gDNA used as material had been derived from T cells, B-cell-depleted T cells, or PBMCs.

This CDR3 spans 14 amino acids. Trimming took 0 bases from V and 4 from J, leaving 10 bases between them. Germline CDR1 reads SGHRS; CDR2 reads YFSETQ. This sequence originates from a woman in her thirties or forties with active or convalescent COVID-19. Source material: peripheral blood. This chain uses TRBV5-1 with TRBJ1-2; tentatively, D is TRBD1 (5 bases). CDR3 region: CASSLDQGGYGYTF. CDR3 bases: TGCGCCAGCAGCTTGGACCAGGGCGGCTATGGCTACACCTTC.